The clone carrying this TCR beta chain has a count of ten or more. TCRdb fed the 5' RACE reads into MiXCR, producing one record per CDR3 protein. The table records fewer than 400,000 distinct CDR3 sequences, approximately 5.7% of them present only once. V was pared by 4 bases and J by 6 bases, with 13 bases between. The CDR3 runs 13 residues. In germline, CDR1 is SGHTA, CDR2 FQGNSA. The data stem from a study of T cells after yellow fever vaccination. This rearrangement joins TRBV7-2 to TRBJ2-7; D uncertain. This TCR was sampled from a man aged 25-45 years who received the YFV17D yellow fever vaccine. The sequencing here drew on PBMCs, taken 5 days after the yellow fever booster vaccination. CDR3 loop: CASSSHQLGEQYF. The DNA of the CDR3 is TGTGCCAGCAGCTCCCATCAGCTCGGCGAGCAGTACTTC.